Presented here are 7 T cell receptor beta chains from one specimen sequenced in a study of beta chain features in type 1 diabetes. Reverse transcription of all isolated RNA meant that expressed TCRB transcripts were sequenced. Profiled with immunoSEQ multiplex PCR; TCRdb holds only in-frame clones, not every one. The sample holds 390,000 or so clones; roughly 13% are singletons and the top ten take roughly 0.035%. The sample consisted of naive CD4+ T cells from blood. The receptors derive from a young man in good health.

The rearrangement uses TRBV11-2 and TRBJ1-6, with 7 bases lining up with TRBD1. Germline V CDR1 and CDR2: SGHAT, FQNNGV. V lost 7 bases to trimming and J lost 9 bases; unmatched junction nucleotides: 6. The CDR3 totals 13 residues. The CDR3 reads CASTTGFLSPLHF. The CDR3 coding sequence is TGTGCCAGCACGACAGGGTTTCTTTCACCCCTCCACTTT. The whole variable domain, filled in from reference TRBV11-2 and TRBJ1-6, reads EAGVAQSPRYKIIEKRQSVAFWCNPISGHATLYWYQQILGQGPKLLIQFQNNGVVDDSQLPKDRFSAERLKGVDSTLKIQPAKLEDSAVYLCASTTGFLSPLHFGNGTRLTVT.

The chain carries TRBV6-6 and TRBJ2-3; D gene uncertain. The length of the CDR3 is 12 residues. The V and J ends lost 5 bases and 4 bases respectively, with 7 bases between them. The germline gives CDR1 MNHNY, CDR2 SVGAGI (reference sequence). CDR3: CASSPLSDTQYF. The CDR3 DNA sequence: TGTGCCAGCAGTCCACTCTCAGATACGCAGTATTTT.

This clone has more than one count but fewer than ten. The chain combines TRBV29-1 with TRBJ2-5; 8 nucleotides line up with TRBD1. Germline V lookup: CDR1 SQVTM, CDR2 ANQGSEA. The J segment lost 6 bases and the V segment lost 7 bases, leaving 4 bases of the junction unmatched. This CDR3 has 11 amino acids. CDR3 residues: CSGRQGKTQYF. CDR3 in DNA: TGCAGCGGAAGACAGGGGAAGACCCAGTACTTC.

In its sample, this clone was seen a few times. This chain links TRBV30 with TRBJ2-7, with D possibly matching TRBD2 (5 bases). Trimming took 4 bases from V and 4 from J, leaving 14 bases between them. This CDR3 is built from 13 residues. Germline V lookup: CDR1 GTSNPN, CDR2 SVGIG (reference sequence). The CDR3 DNA is TGTGCCTGGACTGCGGGCTTGGGGTACGAGCAGTACGTC. Its protein product is CAWTAGLGYEQYV.

This clone turned up a few times. The rearrangement links TRBV15 to TRBJ1-5; tentatively, D is TRBD1 (5 bases). This CDR3 spans 17 amino acids. Trimming removed 0 bases from V and 2 bases from J, with 14 bases in between. Germline V gene data show CDR1 as LNHNV and CDR2 as YYDKDF (reference sequence). Here the CDR3 reads CATSRDQGAGGNQPQHF. CDR3 DNA: TGTGCCACCAGCAGAGATCAAGGGGCTGGTGGCAATCAGCCCCAGCATTTT.

There are many counts of this clone. The chain couples TRBV23-1 to TRBJ2-5, with 8 bases matching TRBD1. TRBV23-1 belongs to the ORF category, with a function that is uncertain. Germline trimming cut 3 bases from V and 1 base from J; bases unmatched to any gene: 4. This CDR3 has 15 amino acids. CDR3 region: CASSQDRALQETQYF. The CDR3 coding sequence is TGCGCCAGCAGTCAGGACAGGGCGCTCCAAGAGACCCAGTACTTC.

The chain is built from TRBV11-2 and TRBJ2-1, with 10 positions matching TRBD1. The CDR3 has 15 residues. J was trimmed by 4 bases and V by 5 bases; bases with no gene match: 5. The germline V gene encodes CDR1 SGHAT and CDR2 FQNNGV. CDR3 residues: CASSPGQGVYNEQFF. CDR3 nucleotide sequence: TGTGCCAGCAGCCCCGGACAGGGGGTTTACAATGAGCAGTTCTTC.